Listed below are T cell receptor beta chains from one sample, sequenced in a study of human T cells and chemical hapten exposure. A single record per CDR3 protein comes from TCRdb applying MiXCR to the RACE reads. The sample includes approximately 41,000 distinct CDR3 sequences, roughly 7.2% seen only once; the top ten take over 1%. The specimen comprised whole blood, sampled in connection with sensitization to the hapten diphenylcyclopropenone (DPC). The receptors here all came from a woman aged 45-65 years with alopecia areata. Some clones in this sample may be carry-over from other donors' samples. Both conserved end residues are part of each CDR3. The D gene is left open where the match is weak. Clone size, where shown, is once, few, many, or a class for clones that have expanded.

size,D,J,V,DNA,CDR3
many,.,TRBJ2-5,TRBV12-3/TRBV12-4,TGTGCCAGCAGACCTGACTCACGGCCGACCCAGTACTTC,CASRPDSRPTQYF
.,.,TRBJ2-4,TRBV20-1,TGCAGTGCAAACACTCGAGCCAAAAACATTCAGTACTTC,CSANTRAKNIQYF
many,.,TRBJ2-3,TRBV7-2,TGTGCCAGCAGCCCCCCGGGGCTCCGGCGGGGCACAGATACGCAGTATTTT,CASSPPGLRRGTDTQYF
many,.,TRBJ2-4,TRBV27,TGTGCCAGCAGTTTCCAGGGCGCCAAAAACATTCAGTACTTC,CASSFQGAKNIQYF
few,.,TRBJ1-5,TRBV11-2,TGTGCCAGCAGCGTGCAGCGGGGTCAGCCCCAGCATTTT,CASSVQRGQPQHF
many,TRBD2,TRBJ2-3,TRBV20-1,TGCAGTGCTAGAGATATCTTAGCGGGAGGTTTCCCAGATACGCAGTATTTT,CSARDILAGGFPDTQYF
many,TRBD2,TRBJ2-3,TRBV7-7,TGTGCTAGCAGCCCCCGGACTAGCGGGAGCACAGATACGCAGTATTTT,CASSPRTSGSTDTQYF
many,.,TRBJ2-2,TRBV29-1,TGCAGCGTGGGGTTAGGGAGGAAGCTGTTTTTT,CSVGLGRKLFF
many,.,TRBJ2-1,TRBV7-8,TGTGCCAGCAGCTCATCACTGGGAGCCCCCTACAATGAGCAGTTCTTC,CASSSSLGAPYNEQFF
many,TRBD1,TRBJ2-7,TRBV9,TGTGCCAGCAGCGTAGCCTTGGGACAGACCTACGAGCAGTACTTC,CASSVALGQTYEQYF
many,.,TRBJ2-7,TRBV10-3,TGTGCCATCAGTGAGTCCGTGCAGGGCGGCAACGAGCAGTACTTC,CAISESVQGGNEQYF
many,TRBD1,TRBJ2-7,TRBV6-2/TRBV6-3,TGTGCCAGCAGTCCGGACAGGGGGGGAAGGTCCTACGAGCAGTACTTC,CASSPDRGGRSYEQYF
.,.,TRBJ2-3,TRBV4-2,TGTGCCAGCAGCCAAGCCCGGGGGCAAGGAGATACGCAGTATTTT,CASSQARGQGDTQYF
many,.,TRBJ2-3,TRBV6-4,TGTGCCAGCAGTGACGGCTCAACAGATACGCAGTATTTT,CASSDGSTDTQYF
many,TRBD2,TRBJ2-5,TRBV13,TGTGCCAGCAGCCGCCCTTCTAGCGGGCGCTACCAAGAGACCCAGTACTTC,CASSRPSSGRYQETQYF
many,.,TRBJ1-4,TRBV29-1,TGCAGCGTTGGGGCGGTTACTAATGAAAAACTGTTTTTT,CSVGAVTNEKLFF
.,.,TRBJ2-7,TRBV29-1,TGCAGCGTTGGGGGGGCACCTTCCTACGAGCAGTACTTC,CSVGGAPSYEQYF
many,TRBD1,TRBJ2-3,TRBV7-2,TGTGCCAGCAGCTTACGACAGGGGTCAGATACGCAGTATTTT,CASSLRQGSDTQYF
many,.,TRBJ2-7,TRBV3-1,TGTGCCAGCAGCCAACGGCTTGGGAGCTCCTACGAGCAGTACTTC,CASSQRLGSSYEQYF
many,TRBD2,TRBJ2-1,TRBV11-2,TGTGCCAGCAGCCTAAAAGGACTTAGCGGGATAGCGGGCCACAATGAGCAGTTCTTC,CASSLKGLSGIAGHNEQFF
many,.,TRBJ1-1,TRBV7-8,TGTGCCAGCAGCCCCCAGACAGCCAAGAGGAACACTGAAGCTTTCTTT,CASSPQTAKRNTEAFF
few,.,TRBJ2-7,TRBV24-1,TGTGCCACGCCCGCGGCTCCACTACGCGAGCAGTACTTC,CATPAAPLREQYF
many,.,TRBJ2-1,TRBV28,TGTGCCAGCAGTGAAACCCGGGATGAGCAGTTCTTC,CASSETRDEQFF
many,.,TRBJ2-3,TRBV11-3,TGTGCCAGCAGCTTGAATACAGATACGCAGTATTTT,CASSLNTDTQYF
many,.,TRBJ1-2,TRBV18,TGTGCCAGCTCACCACAGCAGGGAGGCTCCAATCCCTATGGCTACACCTTC,CASSPQQGGSNPYGYTF
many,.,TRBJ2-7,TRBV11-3,TGTGCCAGCAGCCTCTCGTTGGCGATCTACGAGCAGTACTTC,CASSLSLAIYEQYF
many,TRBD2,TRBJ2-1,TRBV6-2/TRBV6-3,TGTGCCTGCCAGGGACTAGCGGGAGCCCGCAATGAGCAGTTCTTC,CACQGLAGARNEQFF
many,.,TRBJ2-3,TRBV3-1,TGTGCCAGCAGCCAACTCACCCATACGCAGTATTTT,CASSQLTHTQYF
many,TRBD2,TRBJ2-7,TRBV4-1,TGCGCCAGCAGCCAAGCCAGACTAGCTCGGTACGAGCAGTACTTC,CASSQARLARYEQYF